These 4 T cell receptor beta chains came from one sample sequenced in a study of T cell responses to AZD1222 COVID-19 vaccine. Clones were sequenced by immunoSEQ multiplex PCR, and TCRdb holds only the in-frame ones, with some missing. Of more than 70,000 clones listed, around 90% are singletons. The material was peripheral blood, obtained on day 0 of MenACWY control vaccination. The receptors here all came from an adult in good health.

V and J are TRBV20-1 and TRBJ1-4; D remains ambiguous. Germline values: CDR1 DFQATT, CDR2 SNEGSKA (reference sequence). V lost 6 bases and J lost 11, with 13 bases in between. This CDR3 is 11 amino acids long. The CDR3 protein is CSAAVGRKLFF. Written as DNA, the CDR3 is TGCAGTGCCGCCGTTGGGCGGAAACTGTTTTTT.

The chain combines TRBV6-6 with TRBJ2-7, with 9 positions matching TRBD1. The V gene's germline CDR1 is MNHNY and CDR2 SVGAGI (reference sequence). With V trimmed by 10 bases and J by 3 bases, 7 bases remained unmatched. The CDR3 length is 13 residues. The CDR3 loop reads CATLGQGLYEQYF. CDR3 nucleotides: TGTGCCACCCTGGGACAGGGACTCTACGAGCAGTACTTC.

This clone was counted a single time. In DNA, the CDR3 is TGCGCCAGCAGTCATGGGGGGTCAACTAATGAAAAACTGTTTTTT. The encoded protein is CASSHGGSTNEKLFF. The V and J genes are TRBV10-1 and TRBJ1-4, with D possibly matching TRBD1 (5 bases). Germline CDR1 is WNHNN and CDR2 is SYGVQD (reference sequence). CDR3 length: 15 amino acids. The germline V and J ends were trimmed by 5 bases and 0 bases, with 10 bases remaining between them.

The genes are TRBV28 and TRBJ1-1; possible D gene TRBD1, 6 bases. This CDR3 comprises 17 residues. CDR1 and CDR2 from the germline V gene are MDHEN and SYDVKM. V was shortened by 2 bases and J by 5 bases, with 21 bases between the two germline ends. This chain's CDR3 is CASSLLGRGAGETEAFF. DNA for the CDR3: TGTGCCAGCAGTTTACTGGGCCGGGGGGCTGGAGAAACTGAAGCTTTCTTT.